Below, 4 T cell receptor beta chains from the same sample are listed, as sequenced in a study of CD8 T cells in ankylosing spondylitis. TCRdb reprocessed the 5' RACE reads with MiXCR, giving one entry per CDR3 protein. The sample includes 85,000 to 100,000 distinct CDR3 sequences, about 8.8% of them seen just once. Sequencing used blood, either unsorted or a sorted T cell fraction (not recorded which). The receptors shown here come from a male donor with ankylosing spondylitis or in good health (not recorded which).

As to this clonotype: A read error may be the cause here, since a much bigger clone is one base away. The genes are TRBV5-1 and TRBJ2-2, with unresolved D. Germline values: CDR1 SGHRS, CDR2 YFSETQ. The CDR3 is 14 amino acids. CDR3 loop: CANSYEKLTGELFF. The CDR3, as DNA: TGCGCCAACAGCTACGAAAAGCTCACCGGGGAGCTGTTTTTT.

This clonotype was recorded at least ten times. The chain recombines TRBV9 with TRBJ2-1; 9 nucleotides align to TRBD1. The CDR3 is made up of 13 amino acids. V lost 0 bases to trimming and J lost 15 bases; unmatched junction nucleotides: 7. Per the germline V gene, CDR1 is SGDLS and CDR2 is YYNGEE. DNA for the CDR3: TGTGCCAGCAGCGTAGAAGGGACAGGGTTCCCGTTCTTC. It yields the protein CASSVEGTGFPFF.

This clonotype was seen ten or more times. This sequence joins TRBV20-1 and TRBJ1-4; a weak D match, TRBD1 (5 bases). V lost 3 bases to trimming and J lost 8 bases, with 7 bases between them. Germline lookup yields CDR1 DFQATT and CDR2 SNEGSKA (reference sequence). This CDR3 is 11 amino acids long. As DNA, the CDR3 is TGCAGTGCTAGCACAGGAGAAAAACTGTTTTTT. Protein product: CSASTGEKLFF.

This clonotype was found many times. The chain links TRBV2 to TRBJ2-3, with 7 bases lining up with TRBD2. Looked up from germline, CDR1 is SNHLY and CDR2 is FYNNEI. The CDR3 extends over 16 amino acids. The V gene end was trimmed by 3 bases and the J gene end by 1 base; junction bases not matched to a gene: 7. CDR3 in amino acids: CASSDERGYGTDTQYF. The CDR3 bases are TGTGCCAGCAGTGATGAGCGGGGCTATGGCACAGATACGCAGTATTTT. The full variable domain, its missing parts supplied by reference TRBV2 and TRBJ2-3, is EPEVTQTPSHQVTQMGQEVILRCVPISNHLYFYWYRQILGQKVEFLVSFYNNEISEKSEIFDDQFSVERPDGSNFTLKIRSTKLEDSAMYFCASSDERGYGTDTQYFGPGTRLTVL.